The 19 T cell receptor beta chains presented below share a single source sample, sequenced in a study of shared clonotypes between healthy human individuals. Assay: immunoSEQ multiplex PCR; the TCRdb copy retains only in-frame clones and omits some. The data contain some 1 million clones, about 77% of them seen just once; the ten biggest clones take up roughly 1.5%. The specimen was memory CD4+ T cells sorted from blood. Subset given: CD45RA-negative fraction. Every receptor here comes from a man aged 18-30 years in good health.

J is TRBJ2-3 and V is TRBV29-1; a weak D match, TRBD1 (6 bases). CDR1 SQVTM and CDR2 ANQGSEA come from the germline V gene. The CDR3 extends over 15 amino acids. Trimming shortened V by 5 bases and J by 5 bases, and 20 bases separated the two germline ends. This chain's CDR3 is CSVYIQGRNGDTQYF. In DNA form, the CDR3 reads TGCAGCGTTTACATACAGGGTCGTAATGGAGATACGCAGTATTTT.

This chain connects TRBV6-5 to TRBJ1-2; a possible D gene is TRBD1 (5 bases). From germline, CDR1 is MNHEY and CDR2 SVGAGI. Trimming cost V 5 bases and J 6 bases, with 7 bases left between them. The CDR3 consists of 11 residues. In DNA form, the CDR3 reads TGTGCCAGCAGTGCAGGGAATGGCTACACCTTC. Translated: CASSAGNGYTF.

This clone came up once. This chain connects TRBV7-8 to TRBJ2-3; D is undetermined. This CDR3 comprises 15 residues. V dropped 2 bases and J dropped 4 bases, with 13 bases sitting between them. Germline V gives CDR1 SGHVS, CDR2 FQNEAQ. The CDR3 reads CASSLREGIADTQYF. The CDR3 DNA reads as TGTGCCAGCAGCTTAAGGGAAGGGATCGCAGATACGCAGTATTTT.

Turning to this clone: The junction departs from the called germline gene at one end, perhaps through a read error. CDR3 bases: TGTGCCGGCAGCCCACTGACAGGGAACCAAGAGACCCAGTACTTC. It translates to CAGSPLTGNQETQYF. The chain employs TRBV5-6 and TRBJ2-5, with 7 nucleotides matching TRBD1. The CDR3 length is 15 residues. The germline V gene has CDR1 SGHDT and CDR2 YYEEEE.

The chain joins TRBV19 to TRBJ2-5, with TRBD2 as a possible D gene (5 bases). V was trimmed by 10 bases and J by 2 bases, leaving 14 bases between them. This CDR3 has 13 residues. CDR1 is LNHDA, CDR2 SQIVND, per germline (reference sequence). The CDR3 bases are TGTGCCACAGCAGAGGGTCGGCAAGAGACCCAGTACTTC. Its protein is CATAEGRQETQYF.

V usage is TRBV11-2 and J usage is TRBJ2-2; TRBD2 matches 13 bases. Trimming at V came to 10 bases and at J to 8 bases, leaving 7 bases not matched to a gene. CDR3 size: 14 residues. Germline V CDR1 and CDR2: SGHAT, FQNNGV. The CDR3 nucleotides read TGTGCCACCCGACTAGCGGGAGGTGCGGGGGAGCTGTTTTTT. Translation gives CATRLAGGAGELFF.

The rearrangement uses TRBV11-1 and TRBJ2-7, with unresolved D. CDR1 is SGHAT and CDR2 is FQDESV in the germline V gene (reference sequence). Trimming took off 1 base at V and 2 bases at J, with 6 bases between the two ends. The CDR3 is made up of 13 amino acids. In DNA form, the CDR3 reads TGTGCCAGCAGCTTAGGCCAGCCCTACGAGCAGTACTTC. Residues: CASSLGQPYEQYF.

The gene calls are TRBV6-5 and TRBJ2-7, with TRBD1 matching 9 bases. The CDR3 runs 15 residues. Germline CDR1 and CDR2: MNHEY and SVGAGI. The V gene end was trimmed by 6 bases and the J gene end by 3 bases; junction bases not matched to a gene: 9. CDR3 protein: CASSMTGTGIYEQYF. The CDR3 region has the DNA TGTGCCAGCAGCATGACCGGGACAGGGATCTACGAGCAGTACTTC.

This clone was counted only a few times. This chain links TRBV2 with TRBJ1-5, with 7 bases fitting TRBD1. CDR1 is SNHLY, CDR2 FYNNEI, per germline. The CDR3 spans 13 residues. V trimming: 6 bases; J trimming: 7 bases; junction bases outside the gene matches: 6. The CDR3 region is CASRGEGAQPQHF. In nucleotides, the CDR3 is TGTGCCAGCAGGGGGGAGGGGGCCCAGCCCCAGCATTTT.

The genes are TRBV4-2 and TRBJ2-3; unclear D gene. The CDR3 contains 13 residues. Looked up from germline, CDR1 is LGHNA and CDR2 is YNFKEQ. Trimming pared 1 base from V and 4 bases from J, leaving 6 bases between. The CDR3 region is CASSQGTSDTQYF. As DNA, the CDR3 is TGTGCCAGCAGCCAAGGGACCTCAGATACGCAGTATTTT.

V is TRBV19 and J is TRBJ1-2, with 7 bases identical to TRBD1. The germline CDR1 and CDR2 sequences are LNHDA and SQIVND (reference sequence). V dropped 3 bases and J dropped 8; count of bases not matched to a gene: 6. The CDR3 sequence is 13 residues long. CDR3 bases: TGTGCCAGTAGTATCGACAGGGCGAGCGGCTACACCTTC. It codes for CASSIDRASGYTF.

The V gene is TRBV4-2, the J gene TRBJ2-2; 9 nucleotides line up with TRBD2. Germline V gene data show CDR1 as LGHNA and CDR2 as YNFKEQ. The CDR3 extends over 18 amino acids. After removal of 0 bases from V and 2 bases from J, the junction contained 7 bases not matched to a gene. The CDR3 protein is CASSQDPLAGLNTGELFF. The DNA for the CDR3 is TGTGCCAGCAGCCAAGATCCCCTAGCGGGGTTAAACACCGGGGAGCTGTTTTTT.

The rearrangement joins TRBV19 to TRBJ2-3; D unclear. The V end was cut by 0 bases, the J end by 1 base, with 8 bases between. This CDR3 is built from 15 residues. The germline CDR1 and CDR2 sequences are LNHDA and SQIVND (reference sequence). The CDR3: CASSIDLTRTDTQYF. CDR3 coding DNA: TGTGCCAGTAGTATAGATTTGACCCGCACAGATACGCAGTATTTT. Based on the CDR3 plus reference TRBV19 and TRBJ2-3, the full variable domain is DGGITQSPKYLFRKEGQNVTLSCEQNLNHDAMYWYRQDPGQGLRLIYYSQIVNDFQKGDIAEGYSVSREKKESFPLTVTSAQKNPTAFYLCASSIDLTRTDTQYFGPGTRLTVL.

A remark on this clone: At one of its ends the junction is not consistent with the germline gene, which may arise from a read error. CDR3 amino acids: CASSGDTGGLILAF. The CDR3 nucleotides are TGTGCCAGCAGCGGAGACACAGGGGGTCTGATCCTCGCCTTC. V usage is TRBV9 and J usage is TRBJ1-2, with 8 bases identical to TRBD1. Germline-derived CDR1 and CDR2 are SGDLS and YYNGEE. The CDR3 contains 14 residues.

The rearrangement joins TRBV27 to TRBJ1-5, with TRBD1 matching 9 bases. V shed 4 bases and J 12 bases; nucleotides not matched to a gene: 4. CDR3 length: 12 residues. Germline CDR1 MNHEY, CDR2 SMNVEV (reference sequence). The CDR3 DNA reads TGTGCCAGCAGTTCTCCGACAGGGGGCCAGCATTTT. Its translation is CASSSPTGGQHF.

CDR3 residues: CASSDSGVETQYF. The CDR3 nucleotides read TGTGCCAGCAGTGACTCAGGGGTGGAGACCCAGTACTTC. The genes are TRBV6-1 and TRBJ2-5; tentatively, D is TRBD1 (6 bases). The V gene's germline CDR1 is MNHNS and CDR2 SASEGT. The germline V and J ends were trimmed by 3 bases and 5 bases, with 10 bases remaining between them. The CDR3 has 13 residues.

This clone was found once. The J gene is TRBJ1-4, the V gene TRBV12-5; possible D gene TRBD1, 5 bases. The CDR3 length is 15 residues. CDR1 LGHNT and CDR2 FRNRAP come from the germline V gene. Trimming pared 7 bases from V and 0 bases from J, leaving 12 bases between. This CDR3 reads CASALGGSTNEKLFF. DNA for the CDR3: TGTGCTAGTGCCTTGGGGGGATCAACTAATGAAAAACTGTTTTTT. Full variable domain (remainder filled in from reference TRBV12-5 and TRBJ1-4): DARVTQTPRHKVTEMGQEVTMRCQPILGHNTVFWYRQTMMQGLELLAYFRNRAPLDDSGMPKDRFSAEMPDATLATLKIQPSEPRDSAVYFCASALGGSTNEKLFFGSGTQLSVL.

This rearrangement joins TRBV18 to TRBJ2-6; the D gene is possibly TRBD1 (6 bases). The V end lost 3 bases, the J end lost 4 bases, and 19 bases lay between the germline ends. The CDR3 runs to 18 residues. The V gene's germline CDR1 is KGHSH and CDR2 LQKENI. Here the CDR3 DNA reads TGTGCCAGCTCACCCCCTGGGGTGGGGGCCGCGGGGGCCAACGTCCTGACTTTC. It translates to CASSPPGVGAAGANVLTF.

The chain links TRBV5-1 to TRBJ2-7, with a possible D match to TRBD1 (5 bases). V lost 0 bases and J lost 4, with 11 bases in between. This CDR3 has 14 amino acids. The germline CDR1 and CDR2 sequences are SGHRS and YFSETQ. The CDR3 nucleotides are TGCGCCAGCAGCTTGGAGACAGAAAAGTACGAGCAGTACTTC. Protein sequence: CASSLETEKYEQYF.